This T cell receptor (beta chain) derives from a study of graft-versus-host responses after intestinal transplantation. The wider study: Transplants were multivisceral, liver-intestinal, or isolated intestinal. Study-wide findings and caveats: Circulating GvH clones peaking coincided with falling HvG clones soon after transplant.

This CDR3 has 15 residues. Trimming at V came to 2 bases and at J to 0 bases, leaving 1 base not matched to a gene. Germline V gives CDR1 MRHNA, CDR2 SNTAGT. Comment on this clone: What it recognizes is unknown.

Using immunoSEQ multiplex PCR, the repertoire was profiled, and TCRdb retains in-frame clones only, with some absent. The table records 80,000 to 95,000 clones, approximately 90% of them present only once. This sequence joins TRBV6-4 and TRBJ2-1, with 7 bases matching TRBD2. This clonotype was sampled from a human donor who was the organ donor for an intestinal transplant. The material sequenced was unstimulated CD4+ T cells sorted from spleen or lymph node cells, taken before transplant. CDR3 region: CASSDGGGSYNEQFF. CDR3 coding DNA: TGTGCCAGCAGTGACGGCGGGGGCTCCTACAATGAGCAGTTCTTC.